The clone carrying this T cell receptor (beta chain) was detected once. Antigen unknown. This record comes from a study of shared clonotypes between healthy human individuals. Study results and limitations: Tissue TCR repertoires likely differ from these blood-only repertoires.

The germline V gene encodes CDR1 MNHNS and CDR2 SASEGT. The trim removed 8 bases at V and 5 bases at J, leaving 4 bases unmatched. The CDR3 is 12 amino acids. Around 30,000 T cell genomes (roughly 300 ng DNA) went into each PBMC replicate. Data came from immunoSEQ multiplex PCR; TCRdb stores just in-frame clones and leaves some out. The sample includes some 500,000 clones, 70% to 80% of them seen just once. The chain is built from TRBV6-1 and TRBJ2-3, with 7 nucleotides matching TRBD1. The sample comprised PBMCs. The source of this sequence is a woman aged 40 to 50 in good health. Some clones in this sample may be carry-over from other donors' samples. CDR3 sequence reads: CASDRAGDTQYF. The CDR3, as DNA: TGTGCCAGCGACAGGGCGGGAGATACGCAGTATTTT.